This T cell receptor beta chain is from a study of human T cells and chemical hapten exposure (dated by TCRdb to the early 2020s). About the study as a whole: For sensitization, 2% DPC in acetone was applied to an approximately 2 cm by approximately 2 cm area of upper inner arm skin. Throughout the study period of 20 to 30 weeks, patients also received therapeutic DPC doses to the scalp every week. Libraries were pooled for sequencing, and per-sample TCR yields varied mainly because of small differences in library volumes within the pool. The mostly female patient cohort included alopecia areata with under or over 50% scalp involvement, alopecia totalis and alopecia universalis. Patch testing was done on the upper back using Finn chambers containing 0.01% DPC, and results were scored after 6 days according to International Contact Dermatitis Research Group standards. Blood was sampled from patients pre-sensitization (week 0) and at 2, 6 and about 24 weeks after DPC sensitization. This study followed changes in the peripheral blood TCR repertoire in vivo during primary and secondary sensitization of alopecia patients to the hapten diphenylcyclopropenone (DPC). For TCR sequencing, blood came from 25 to 35 alopecia patients at anywhere from one to four time points (pre-sensitization, 2, 6 and 24 weeks). Broad study findings and their caveats: No change with DPC sensitization was found in the number of TCRs above 1 in 1000 frequency, and no evidence of global repertoire structure alterations was found. Alopecia, a presumed autoimmune disease, was present in all patients, so the immune response of the patients might differ from that of healthy individuals. After repeated subsampling, changes were observed in the strength of the expansion versus patch-test correlation and in the threshold at which the correlation became significant. Significantly more large CDR3 similarity clusters were formed by expanded TCRs than by pre-sensitization or healthy control sets, consistent with antigen-driven responses. Patch test score was positively correlated with the number of PT1 expanded TCRs, with significance at thresholds 8, 16 and 32 but not at 4.

Library preparation used RACE. Sequencer: NextSeq 500. During library preparation, unique molecular identifiers were attached to individual cDNA molecules so that TCRs could be counted in a quantitative, reproducible way. Each blood RNA sample was used to sequence both TCR alpha and TCR beta chains. As for the authors' bioinformatics: A median of around 96,000 TCRs per sample was observed, with a range of about 20,000 to 750,000. V, J and CDR3 annotation of the TCR reads was performed with the Decombinator software suite. To make PS versus PT1 abundance plots, every sample was subsampled to the same number of TCRs (28,000). TCRs were defined as expanded if absent before sensitization and observed at least eight times at the 2-week time point. TCRdb reprocessed the public reads (quality trimming at Q25 with fastp, clone calling with MiXCR) and kept in-frame beta chains. A single entry per CDR3 protein holds the most common genes and DNA from its merged rows. The V and J calls, along with clone size, are taken from TCRdb and not from the paper's own processing. The sample includes 30,000 to 40,000 distinct CDR3 sequences, with 7.6% observed a single time. The biggest ten clones account for over 1% of the sample.

The sample's time point, from its label and the paper: pre-sensitization, week 0. Reading the label with the study, this specimen's treatment or condition is: therapeutic diphenylcyclopropenone sensitization with weekly scalp DPC. At every patch-test visit, the blood draw took place before the patch test was put on. Patients were eligible if aged 18 to 70, diagnosed with alopecia and judged suitable for DPC therapy, and pregnant patients were excluded. Unfractionated whole blood was collected in Tempus Blood RNA tubes, and total RNA was extracted from that blood. Counted from cysteine to phenylalanine, this CDR3 has 16 amino acids. CDR3 DNA only is kept here, 48 bases in frame from base 1. V drops 5 bases and J drops 0 bases, leaving 17 bases in between. CDR1 GTSNPN and CDR2 SVGIG were looked up in the germline V gene (reference sequence). This clonotype has ten or more counts. The specificity of this receptor is unknown. Per-base qualities were not stored, and no clone one base away is much larger.

The sequence links TRBV30 to TRBJ2-4, with TRBD1 perhaps the D gene, on 6 matching bases. The source of this sequence is a woman in her fifties or sixties with alopecia areata. Some clones in this sample may be carry-over from other donors' samples. This sample comprised whole blood, obtained in connection with sensitization to the hapten diphenylcyclopropenone (DPC). This receptor carries the CDR3 CAWQGPFLLAKNIQYF. The DNA is as follows: TGTGCCTGGCAGGGGCCTTTCCTGCTAGCCAAAAACATTCAGTACTTC.